This T cell receptor (beta chain) was sequenced during a study of cytomegalovirus exposure and HLA in healthy donors. Study in general: Tens of millions of unique TCR sequences came from HLA-typed donors in an early release.

Comment on this clone: Antigen specificity is unknown.

Study conclusions and caveats: TCR sequences were mostly rare, though some public TCRs occurred in many donors. A cluster of highly shared sequence variants was likely a sequencing artifact. Immune exposure was documented only through CMV serostatus.

The PCR employed 60 Vbeta primers together with 13 Jbeta primers. Some clones are missing from TCRdb's copy, which holds only in-frame ones; the method was immunoSEQ multiplex PCR. The repertoire consists of roughly 150,000 clones, with more than 60% occurring once and the leading ten covering around 11%. Between the trimmed V and J ends, which lost 1 base and 4 bases, there was a span of 25 bases. Germline CDR1 reads LNHDA; CDR2 reads SQIVND (reference sequence). This CDR3 is 19 amino acids long. Sequenced sample: PBMCs. V and J are TRBV19 and TRBJ1-2; a weak D match, TRBD1 (5 bases). The TCR sequence derives from a man between 18 and 29 years old in good health and CMV-seropositive. The CDR3 sequence is CASSIGSSGAKDSIYGYTF. The CDR3 DNA reads TGTGCCAGTAGTATAGGTTCGAGCGGGGCAAAAGATTCTATCTATGGCTACACCTTC. The whole variable domain, remainder taken from reference TRBV19 and TRBJ1-2, is DGGITQSPKYLFRKEGQNVTLSCEQNLNHDAMYWYRQDPGQGLRLIYYSQIVNDFQKGDIAEGYSVSREKKESFPLTVTSAQKNPTAFYLCASSIGSSGAKDSIYGYTFGSGTRLTVV.